This T cell receptor beta chain was recovered during a study of PD-1 blockade in classical Hodgkin lymphoma. CDR1 and CDR2 (germline): MDHEN, SYDVKM. Trimming removed 5 bases from V and 2 bases from J, with 9 bases in between. The CDR3 contains 14 residues. The repertoire was sequenced with immunoSEQ multiplex PCR; TCRdb's copy has only in-frame clones and lacks some. Seen here are roughly 70,000 clones, over 85% observed once, and the top ten hold approximately 2.5%. Time point defined: newly diagnosed, previously untreated cHL patient sample. This chain connects TRBV28 to TRBJ2-2; D unresolved. This TCR came from a human donor with classical Hodgkin lymphoma. The specimen sequenced was peripheral blood mononuclear cells (PBMCs). The CDR3 sequence is CASSRTSNTGELFF. As DNA, the CDR3 is TGTGCCAGCAGTCGGACCTCTAACACCGGGGAGCTGTTTTTT.